Following are 20 T cell receptor beta chains from one sample sequenced in a study of T cells in Graves' hyperthyroidism and ophthalmopathy. Amplified TCR beta CDR3 regions came from RNA transcripts. Using the HTBI primer set, a first-round RT-PCR was run on the TCR CDR3. TCRdb itself ran the multiplex PCR reads through MiXCR, one entry per CDR3 protein. The data show roughly 500,000 distinct CDR3 sequences, 46% seen once. Sequencing was performed on peripheral blood or thyroid tissue (not recorded which). The receptor set was obtained from an adult woman with Graves' disease, either hyperthyroidism or ophthalmopathy (not recorded which).

This clonotype was detected many times. The DNA of the CDR3 is TGCAGCGTTGTTTCGTGGGGGGCTCCCTCGTGGATTAATGAAAAACTGTTTTTT. This codes for CSVVSWGAPSWINEKLFF. The V gene is TRBV29-1, the J gene TRBJ1-4; TRBD1 is a possible D gene (6 bases). Trimming shortened V by 4 bases and J by 4 bases, and 25 bases separated the two germline ends. Per germline, CDR1 SQVTM and CDR2 ANQGSEA. This CDR3 has 18 amino acids. Filled out from reference TRBV29-1 and TRBJ1-4, the complete variable domain reads SAVISQKPSRDICQRGTSLTIQCQVDSQVTMMFWYRQQPGQSLTLIATANQGSEATYESGFVIDKFPISRPNLTFSTLTVSNMSPEDSSIYLCSVVSWGAPSWINEKLFFGSGTQLSVL.

There are many counts of this clonotype. Here the CDR3 DNA reads TGTGCCAGCACCGGTTATGGTGAAGCTTTCTTT. Protein: CASTGYGEAFF. The chain carries TRBV2 and TRBJ1-1, with D unclear. There are 11 residues in the CDR3. Germline-derived CDR1 and CDR2 are SNHLY and FYNNEI. Trimming cost V 7 bases and J 7 bases, with 10 bases left between them.

This clonotype was seen just once. This chain joins TRBV7-2 and TRBJ2-5, with 7 positions matching TRBD2. Germline assignment: CDR1 SGHTA and CDR2 FQGNSA. This CDR3 has 17 residues. V dropped 5 bases and J dropped 5; count of bases not matched to a gene: 17. As DNA, the CDR3 is TGTGCCAGCAGCCCCCGCCGGGTGGGAGGGCCGCGGGAGACCCAGTACTTC. It codes for CASSPRRVGGPRETQYF.

This clonotype was found a few times. The V and J genes are TRBV7-2 and TRBJ1-2, with 9 bases fitting TRBD1. The CDR3 is 15 residues long. Germline CDR1 is SGHTA and CDR2 is FQGNSA. After removal of 2 bases from V and 7 bases from J, the junction contained 8 bases not matched to a gene. The DNA of the CDR3 is TGTGCCAGCAGCTTAATCGGGACAGGGACCGGTGGCTACACCTTC. Protein sequence: CASSLIGTGTGGYTF.

This clonotype was seen at least ten times. V and J are TRBV6-1 and TRBJ1-5; weak D call: TRBD1 (6 bases). V was clipped by 10 bases and J by 4 bases, with 14 bases between them. The CDR3 is 13 residues long. Germline V gene sequence: CDR1 MNHNS, CDR2 SASEGT. CDR3 nucleotide sequence: TGTGCCACCGCTTCCAGGGGAAATCAGCCCCAGCATTTT. Translated, it gives CATASRGNQPQHF.

This clonotype was seen a few times. The chain uses TRBV7-9 and TRBJ2-1; D perhaps matches TRBD1 (5 bases). V was trimmed by 0 bases and J by 9 bases, leaving 6 bases between them. Germline CDR1 reads SEHNR; CDR2 reads FQNEAQ (reference sequence). The CDR3 has 12 amino acids. CDR3 nucleotides: TGTGCCAGCAGCTTAGCGGACACTGAGCAGTTCTTC. Protein sequence: CASSLADTEQFF. The variable domain in full, completed from reference TRBV7-9 and TRBJ2-1, reads DTGVSQNPRHKITKRGQNVTFRCDPISEHNRLYWYRQTLGQGPEFLTYFQNEAQLEKSRLLSDRFSAERPKGSFSTLEIQRTEQGDSAMYLCASSLADTEQFFGPGTRLTVL.

The chain carries TRBV7-9 and TRBJ1-2, with D uncertain. Trimming took off 4 bases at V and 10 bases at J, with 10 bases between the two ends. The CDR3 is 11 amino acids. Germline CDR1 and CDR2: SEHNR and FQNEAQ (reference sequence). The CDR3 sequence: CASSSAGDYTF. The CDR3 DNA reads as TGTGCCAGCAGCTCGGCCGGTGACTACACCTTC.

The chain combines TRBV5-1 with TRBJ2-7; 10 bases fit TRBD1. CDR1 and CDR2 from the germline V gene are SGHRS and YFSETQ. The CDR3 has 15 amino acids. Trimming took 0 bases from V and 5 from J; bases not matched to a gene: 5. In nucleotides, the CDR3 is TGCGCCAGCAGCTTGGGGGACAGGGGTTTCAACGAGCAGTACTTC. Its translation: CASSLGDRGFNEQYF.

The genes are TRBV27 and TRBJ1-1, with 7 positions matching TRBD1. Unmatched junction bases numbered 22, after V lost 5 bases and J lost 10 bases. The length of the CDR3 is 17 residues. CDR1 and CDR2 from the germline V gene are MNHEY and SMNVEV (reference sequence). The chain's CDR3 is CASSVRPPEDRWWGAFF. CDR3 nucleotide sequence: TGTGCCAGCAGTGTACGACCTCCCGAGGACAGGTGGTGGGGAGCTTTCTTT.

This clonotype showed up many times. The chain employs TRBV7-2 and TRBJ2-6, with 7 bases that match TRBD1. The CDR3 consists of 14 residues. Germline loops: CDR1 SGHTA, CDR2 FQGNSA. V lost 5 bases, J lost 8 bases, and 6 bases stayed unmatched. The CDR3 loop reads CASSPKDRSNVLTF. CDR3 in DNA: TGTGCCAGCAGCCCGAAGGACAGGTCCAACGTCCTGACTTTC.

This clonotype was observed a few times. The rearrangement uses TRBV10-3 and TRBJ1-1; possibly TRBD1 for D (5 bases). The CDR3 loop spans 13 amino acids. Germline CDR1 ENHRY, CDR2 SYGVKD. V shed 7 bases and J shed 4 bases, with 13 bases lying between them. The CDR3 region has the DNA TGTGCCATCAATTCGGCGGGGGGCACTGAAGCTTTCTTT. It codes for CAINSAGGTEAFF.

This clonotype came up many times. The chain employs TRBV2 and TRBJ2-7; 9 bases match TRBD2. Trimming at V came to 6 bases and at J to 6 bases, leaving 6 bases not matched to a gene. Germline V gene sequence: CDR1 SNHLY, CDR2 FYNNEI. This CDR3 is built from 13 residues. The CDR3 reads CASSPGLAREQYF. Here the CDR3 DNA reads TGTGCCAGCAGCCCTGGACTAGCGCGCGAGCAGTACTTC.

In this sample, this clonotype turned up many times. The V and J genes are TRBV4-1 and TRBJ1-2; D not certain. The CDR3 has 15 residues. V gave up 4 bases and J gave up 2 bases, with 14 bases separating them. The germline gives CDR1 MGHRA, CDR2 YSYEKL. CDR3 loop: CASSPSRAFNYGYTF. In DNA form, the CDR3 reads TGCGCCAGCAGCCCATCTCGGGCCTTCAACTATGGCTACACCTTC.

This clonotype was seen only once. The chain has TRBV7-9 and TRBJ1-5, with TRBD1 identical over 12 bases. J lost 6 bases, V lost 5 bases, and 8 bases had no gene match. Germline CDR1 SEHNR, CDR2 FQNEAQ (reference sequence). The CDR3 has 16 residues. The CDR3 DNA sequence: TGTGCCAGCAGCCCGGGACAGGGGGCGATTTTTCAGCCCCAGCATTTT. Translation gives CASSPGQGAIFQPQHF.

The chain couples TRBV9 to TRBJ2-7, with D perhaps TRBD2 (6 bases). Trimming removed 4 bases from V and 8 bases from J, with 19 bases in between. The V gene's germline CDR1 is SGDLS and CDR2 YYNGEE. The CDR3 is 14 residues long. CDR3 nucleotide sequence: TGTGCCAGCAGCCCCCCCGGTGGAGGGGCTAAGCAGTACTTC. This encodes CASSPPGGGAKQYF.

V gene TRBV20-1 combines with J gene TRBJ1-2, with 10 positions matching TRBD1. V lost 0 bases and J lost 8; bases outside the gene matches: 9. CDR3 length: 15 amino acids. CDR1 is DFQATT and CDR2 is SNEGSKA in the germline V gene (reference sequence). CDR3 coding DNA: TGCAGTGCTAGAGATATGAGGGGACAGGGGCCCGGCTACACCTTC. Translation: CSARDMRGQGPGYTF.

The chain uses TRBV20-1 and TRBJ1-1, with D perhaps matching TRBD1 (6 bases). Trimming removed 8 bases at V and 3 bases at J, with 13 bases between. The CDR3 has 12 residues. Germline CDR1 reads DFQATT; CDR2 reads SNEGSKA (reference sequence). CDR3 in DNA: TGCAGTCAAAGGGGGAGGGACACTGAAGCTTTCTTT. This translates into CSQRGRDTEAFF.

Note on this clonotype: A much larger clone differs by one base, so this may be a read error. Likely a read error: the CDR3 ends without its conserved phenylalanine or tryptophan. The rearrangement joins TRBV7-3 to TRBJ1-5; tentative D call: TRBD1 (6 bases). The CDR3 runs 12 residues. The germline V gene encodes CDR1 SGHTA and CDR2 FQGTGA. In DNA, the CDR3 is TGTGCTAGTGGTTTGATGGGGGGCCCCCAGCATCTT. Encoded protein: CASGLMGGPQHL.

This clonotype has more than one count but fewer than ten. The chain couples TRBV27 to TRBJ2-6; D unclear. Per germline, CDR1 MNHEY and CDR2 SMNVEV (reference sequence). Trimming stripped 10 bases from V and 2 bases from J, with 15 bases between. This CDR3 has 15 residues. DNA for the CDR3: TGTGCCACCGGACCCCAAACACCTGGGGCCAACGTCCTGACTTTC. It specifies CATGPQTPGANVLTF.

This clonotype came up many times. The CDR3 spells CASSPGPPGELFF. DNA of the CDR3: TGTGCCAGCAGCCCAGGGCCCCCCGGGGAGCTGTTTTTT. The gene calls are TRBV7-6 and TRBJ2-2; the D gene is possibly TRBD1 (5 bases). V was shortened by 5 bases and J by 6 bases, with 10 bases between the two germline ends. The CDR3 totals 13 residues. Germline values: CDR1 SGHVS, CDR2 FNYEAQ.